This T cell receptor beta chain appears in the sequencing data of a study of shared clonotypes between healthy human individuals. Study results and limitations: A small donor pool kept down the genetic and exposure-history diversity that was represented.

This clone was seen just once. Antigen: not known. Produced via immunoSEQ multiplex PCR; TCRdb's table is partial and in-frame only. The sample includes about 2.1 million clones, 80% to 95% seen only once; the top ten take more than 1.5%. With V trimmed by 2 bases and J by 3 bases, 14 bases remained unmatched. The germline gives CDR1 MDHEN, CDR2 SYDVKM. CDR3 length equals 19 residues. Positively selected for CCR7, the CD45RO-negative cells used as naive CD8 cells excluded terminally differentiated effector memory CD45RA+ cells. The receptor was derived from a man in his late teens or twenties in good health. Some clones in this sample may be carry-over from other donors' samples. The sample was naive CD8+ T cells from PBMCs. The V call is TRBV28, the J call TRBJ1-5; 9 bases fit TRBD1. The CDR3 nucleotides are TGTGCCAGCAGTTTAGATTCCGGGACAGGGCAATGGGTCAATCAGCCCCAGCATTTT. Translating it yields CASSLDSGTGQWVNQPQHF. Filled out from reference TRBV28 and TRBJ1-5, the complete variable domain reads DVKVTQSSRYLVKRTGEKVFLECVQDMDHENMFWYRQDPGLGLRLIYFSYDVKMKEKGDIPEGYSVSREKKERFSLILESASTNQTSMYLCASSLDSGTGQWVNQPQHFGDGTRLSIL.